The rows below give T cell receptor beta chains drawn from one sample of a study of blood T cell repertoires in COVID-19. Assay: immunoSEQ multiplex PCR; the TCRdb copy retains only in-frame clones and omits some. The table lists about 330,000 clones, about 87% of them singletons. The sequenced sample consisted of PBMCs or T cells enriched from blood (not recorded which). Source of these receptors: a man under 40 who had recovered from COVID-19. The CDR3 runs from the conserved cysteine through the conserved F or W. D genes are given only for firm matches. Some rows have no size entry. The others give once, few or many, or a class for an expanded clone.

J: TRBJ1-3; D: TRBD1; V: TRBV2; size: .; DNA: TGTGCCAGCAGACCGACAGGGGGCTCTGGAAACACCATATATTTT; CDR3: CASRPTGGSGNTIYF
J: TRBJ2-5; D: TRBD2; V: TRBV7-2; size: .; DNA: TGTGCCAGCAGCTTAGCCACGACCCTGGGGCTAGCGGGGTTTCAAGAGACCCAGTACTTC; CDR3: CASSLATTLGLAGFQETQYF
J: TRBJ2-2; D: .; V: TRBV7-6; size: .; DNA: TGTGCCAGCGGGCCGGGACTCAACACCGGGGAGCTGTTTTTT; CDR3: CASGPGLNTGELFF
J: TRBJ1-3; D: .; V: TRBV13; size: .; DNA: TGTGCCAGCAGCCTGAGTTGGCAGGCAGAAAACACCATATATTTT; CDR3: CASSLSWQAENTIYF
J: TRBJ1-2; D: .; V: TRBV28; size: .; DNA: TGTGCCAGCAGTTTAGGAGCAGTTTATGGCTACACCTTC; CDR3: CASSLGAVYGYTF
J: TRBJ1-6; D: .; V: TRBV19; size: .; DNA: TGTGCCAGTAGTAACCGGGAACCTTCACCCCTCCACTTT; CDR3: CASSNREPSPLHF
J: TRBJ1-4; D: .; V: TRBV4-1; size: few; DNA: TGCGCCAGCAGCCAAGAAGACAGGCCCCTTAATGAAAAACTGTTTTTT; CDR3: CASSQEDRPLNEKLFF
J: TRBJ2-7; D: TRBD2; V: TRBV2; size: .; DNA: TGTGCCAGCAGTGAGGGCCTAGCGGGGGTCTACGAGCAGTACTTC; CDR3: CASSEGLAGVYEQYF
J: TRBJ2-7; D: .; V: TRBV24-1; size: .; DNA: TGTGCCACCAGTGACTCCACCCGCGCCTCCTACGAGCAGTACTTC; CDR3: CATSDSTRASYEQYF
J: TRBJ1-2; D: TRBD1; V: TRBV28; size: .; DNA: TGTGCCAGCAGCTGGGATGGAGGGGGCAACTATGGCTACACCTTC; CDR3: CASSWDGGGNYGYTF
J: TRBJ2-1; D: TRBD2; V: TRBV27; size: .; DNA: TGTGCCAGCAGTCCCCAACTAGCGGGGATGAGCTCCTACAATGAGCAGTTCTTC; CDR3: CASSPQLAGMSSYNEQFF
J: TRBJ2-7; D: TRBD2; V: TRBV19; size: .; DNA: TGTGCCAGTAGTATAGAAGGGCGGGGGACCTACGAGCAGTACTTC; CDR3: CASSIEGRGTYEQYF
J: TRBJ2-3; D: .; V: TRBV3-1/TRBV3-2; size: .; DNA: TGTGCCAGCAGCCAAGTGTCCGTCGGGCCAGGGTACACAGATACGCAGTATTTT; CDR3: CASSQVSVGPGYTDTQYF
J: TRBJ1-6; D: TRBD1; V: TRBV27; size: .; DNA: TGTGCCAGCATTTTCGACAGGGGATATAATTCACCCCTCCACTTT; CDR3: CASIFDRGYNSPLHF
J: TRBJ1-2; D: .; V: TRBV30; size: once; DNA: TGTGCCTGGATCTCCGGGCAGGGCCACTATGGCTACACCTTC; CDR3: CAWISGQGHYGYTF
J: TRBJ2-7; D: .; V: TRBV12-3/TRBV12-4; size: .; DNA: TGTGCCAGCAGTTATTACTACGAGCAGTACTTC; CDR3: CASSYYYEQYF
J: TRBJ2-7; D: TRBD2; V: TRBV11-2; size: .; DNA: TGTGCCAGCAGCTCTCAACGCGGGGGGAGCCTCTCCTACGAGCAGTACTTC; CDR3: CASSSQRGGSLSYEQYF
J: TRBJ1-1; D: .; V: TRBV5-6; size: once; DNA: TGTGCCAGCACCTTGGCGGCAGGGACTGTTTTCTTT; CDR3: CASTLAAGTVFF
J: TRBJ2-5; D: TRBD1; V: TRBV5-6; size: once; DNA: TGTGCCAGCAGCTCTCGACAGGGATACGGGGAGACCCAGTACTTC; CDR3: CASSSRQGYGETQYF
J: TRBJ2-3; D: .; V: TRBV6-1; size: .; DNA: TGTGCCAGCAGTGAAGTCCCGGCAGGGCAGGGGACAGATACGCAGTATTTT; CDR3: CASSEVPAGQGTDTQYF
J: TRBJ1-2; D: TRBD1; V: TRBV6-5; size: few; DNA: TGTGCCAGCAGTACCCCGGGACAGTATGGCTACACCTTC; CDR3: CASSTPGQYGYTF
J: TRBJ1-5; D: TRBD1; V: TRBV2; size: .; DNA: TGTGCCAGCAGCGGGACAGACTATAGCAATCAGCCCCAGCATTTT; CDR3: CASSGTDYSNQPQHF
J: TRBJ1-5; D: .; V: TRBV9; size: .; DNA: TGTGCCAGCAGCGCCTTGGGAGGTTCATACCAGCCCCAGCATTTT; CDR3: CASSALGGSYQPQHF
J: TRBJ2-5; D: TRBD2; V: TRBV2; size: .; DNA: TGTGCCAGCAGTGACGAGCGGGGGACGGGAGAGACCCAGTACTTC; CDR3: CASSDERGTGETQYF
J: TRBJ2-2; D: .; V: TRBV11-2; size: .; DNA: TGTGCCAGCAGCTTACCCCCCGCGGGTGGGGGCGGGAGCGGGGAGCTGTTTTTT; CDR3: CASSLPPAGGGGSGELFF
J: TRBJ2-3; D: TRBD1; V: TRBV5-1; size: .; DNA: TGCGCCAGCAGCCGGGACAGTTCAGATACGCAGTATTTT; CDR3: CASSRDSSDTQYF
J: TRBJ1-1; D: .; V: TRBV18; size: once; DNA: TGTGCCAGCTCACCGACAGGCGGCGGCGGGAACACTGAAGCTTTCTTT; CDR3: CASSPTGGGGNTEAFF
J: TRBJ1-5; D: .; V: TRBV28; size: .; DNA: TGTGCCAGCAGTATGGCAGGGCCGGGCAATCAGCCCCAGCATTTT; CDR3: CASSMAGPGNQPQHF
J: TRBJ2-1; D: .; V: TRBV9; size: .; DNA: TGTGCCAGCAGCGTAGACCCCAGCTCCTACAATGAGCAGTTCTTC; CDR3: CASSVDPSSYNEQFF
J: TRBJ2-5; D: .; V: TRBV28; size: .; DNA: TGTGCCAGCAGTTTGGGCAGGGGAAAGACCCAGTACTTC; CDR3: CASSLGRGKTQYF
J: TRBJ1-2; D: TRBD1; V: TRBV7-2; size: once; DNA: TGTGCCAGCAGCTGGGGACAGCGGGCGTATGGCTACACCTTC; CDR3: CASSWGQRAYGYTF
J: TRBJ1-6; D: .; V: TRBV7-9; size: .; DNA: TGTGCCAGCAGCTTAGTACCGGGCTATAATTCACCCCTCCACTTT; CDR3: CASSLVPGYNSPLHF
J: TRBJ2-7; D: .; V: TRBV12-3/TRBV12-4; size: once; DNA: TGTGCCAGCAGTTTAATCCGGTACGAGCAGTACTTC; CDR3: CASSLIRYEQYF
J: TRBJ1-4; D: .; V: TRBV27; size: .; DNA: TGTGCCAGCAGTCCGGCGGGGTCAACTAATGAAAAACTGTTTTTT; CDR3: CASSPAGSTNEKLFF
J: TRBJ1-6; D: .; V: TRBV11-2; size: .; DNA: TGTGCCAGCAGCCTAAGCCGGGACACGGGCCTCCTCCACTTT; CDR3: CASSLSRDTGLLHF
J: TRBJ1-1; D: .; V: TRBV30; size: few; DNA: TGTGCCTGGAGTCCAATTCAGCGCACTGAAGCTTTCTTT; CDR3: CAWSPIQRTEAFF
J: TRBJ1-6; D: .; V: TRBV2; size: .; DNA: TGTGCCAGTAGGACAATAGTTTCACCCCTCCACTTT; CDR3: CASRTIVSPLHF
J: TRBJ1-2; D: .; V: TRBV28; size: .; DNA: TGTGCCAGCACTCTGTCCGGGTATGGCTACACCTTC; CDR3: CASTLSGYGYTF
J: TRBJ2-3; D: .; V: TRBV7-2; size: .; DNA: TGTGCCAGCAGCAACCGGGACACCCTCCGCACAGATACGCAGTATTTT; CDR3: CASSNRDTLRTDTQYF
J: TRBJ2-5; D: .; V: TRBV7-3; size: .; DNA: TGTGCCAGCAGCACAACTAGGGAAGAGACCCAGTACTTC; CDR3: CASSTTREETQYF
J: TRBJ1-5; D: .; V: TRBV15; size: .; DNA: TGTGCCACCAGCAGAGACCGGGACATTACCCCCAATCAGCCCCAGCATTTT; CDR3: CATSRDRDITPNQPQHF
J: TRBJ2-1; D: .; V: TRBV27; size: .; DNA: TGTGCCAGCAACCCCCAGGGCTACAATGAGCAGTTCTTC; CDR3: CASNPQGYNEQFF
J: TRBJ1-1; D: .; V: TRBV30; size: .; DNA: TGTGCCTGGAGCCTAATCAGGAGGACCCTCATGAACACTGAAGCTTTCTTT; CDR3: CAWSLIRRTLMNTEAFF